Listed here is a single T cell receptor beta chain. Its cognate antigen is unknown. This sample stems from a study of T cell responses to AZD1222 COVID-19 vaccine. Study-wide results and limits: Donor demographics were predominantly white British with a female majority; clonal diversity may be underestimated. Without day 14 samples, only post-peak T cell repertoires were studied. The span of vaccine-associated CD4 TCRs extended across spike, with dominance at 160-218 and 743-854.

Sequencing was performed with immunoSEQ multiplex PCR; in TCRdb, only in-frame clones are kept and a portion is missing. Of 150,000 to 200,000 clones listed, just over 90% are singletons. Trimming left V 3 bases short and J 14 bases short, with 11 bases between. The CDR3 spans 11 residues. From germline, CDR1 is MRHNA and CDR2 SNTAGT. This rearrangement joins TRBV6-4 to TRBJ2-4; D might be TRBD1 (5 bases). The TCR comes from an adult who received the AZD1222 COVID-19 vaccine. Here the sequenced sample was peripheral blood, taken 28 days after the second AZD1222 dose. The CDR3 DNA follows: TGTGCCAGCAGTGAAGGCAGGGATGAGTACTTC. Translating it yields CASSEGRDEYF.